Below, one T cell receptor beta chain is given with its context. Its antigen target is currently unknown. No much larger clone is present one base from it, and per-base qualities are unavailable. This entry comes from a study of T cells in Graves' hyperthyroidism and ophthalmopathy (dated by TCRdb to between 2018 and 2021). At the level of the whole study: Peripheral blood was sampled at the time of initial diagnosis, prior to any treatment. An independent validation cohort of under 20 hyperthyroidism patients and about 15 patients who later progressed to ophthalmopathy tested prospective prediction of ophthalmopathy. Once sampling was done, hyperthyroidism patients were given methimazole at a starting dose of 30 mg daily, whereas ophthalmopathy patients were given high-dose intravenous methylprednisolone. The approximately 100 discovery patients were divided at random into training and test sets in a 7:3 ratio. According to the paper, TCR Vbeta CDR3 sequencing was carried out on over 130 peripheral blood samples, which came from more than 40 ophthalmopathy, around 74 hyperthyroidism and approximately 17 progressor patients. TCR V-J signatures able to tell the groups apart were searched for in a discovery cohort of 100 patients, of whom over 40 had Graves' ophthalmopathy and roughly 59 had stable Graves' hyperthyroidism. In addition, the study compared T-cell repertoires in thyroid tissue and in blood from six Graves' hyperthyroidism patients. Results and caveats for the whole study, not just this receptor: Most expanded thyroid clonotypes (frequency above 0.001) were also found in blood, which suggests that blood repertoires may mirror thyroid immune responses. In validation, the model predicted progression to ophthalmopathy with around 71% sensitivity and around 72% specificity, a median of 6.5 months before onset. A model built on a 13 V-J signature distinguished ophthalmopathy from stable hyperthyroidism, reaching about 88% sensitivity and around 81% specificity in cross-validation and 80%/75% in testing. No statistical method was used to set the sample size in advance, and investigators knew the group allocation.

V lost 5 bases and J lost 13 bases, and the count of bases not matched to a germline gene is 8. Taken from cysteine to phenylalanine, the CDR3 has 13 residues. Only the CDR3 portion is preserved as DNA: 39 bases, with reading frame beginning at the first base. The germline V gene sets CDR1 to SGHVS and CDR2 to FQNEAQ. Graves' hyperthyroidism was defined as stable when no progression to ophthalmopathy occurred over 18 months of follow-up. Hyperthyroidism patients were newly diagnosed, had a disease duration of under 2 months, and were aged 18 to 65 years. Patients with uncontrolled infections, other autoimmune diseases, pregnancy or lactation were excluded. Clinical symptoms, serum thyroxine and TRAb, thyroid ultrasound, and orbital computed tomography formed the basis for the diagnoses. PBMCs were isolated from 10 ml of fresh peripheral blood by Ficoll-Paque density gradient centrifugation. Total RNA was extracted with Trizol reagent, and quality was checked on an Agilent 2100 Bioanalyzer.

TCR beta CDR3 regions were amplified from RNA transcripts. A first-round RT-PCR of the TCR CDR3 used the HTBI primer set with the Qiagen OneStep RT-PCR kit. A second multiplex PCR round built the libraries, followed by size selection and purification. The libraries were sequenced on an Illumina HiSeq2000 using paired-end 100 bp reads. On the authors' methods: Raw data were processed with SOAPnuke, discarding reads with adapters, uncalled bases, mean Phred below 15, or no exact constant-primer or identifier match. COPE v1.2.5 was used to merge high-quality paired reads, and clonotypes were defined as unique nucleotide sequences. Clonotypes were aligned to IMGT TRBV, TRBD and TRBJ reference segments using MiTCR v1.1. Only V-J combinations with frequency above 0.0001, covering 99.2% of repertoires, were analysed. The TCS score was defined as the ratio of F50 (clonal expansion) to E x V (chaos), calculated using BLOSUM62-based TCRdist between CDR3 peptides within each V-J. Welch's t-statistics and random forest reduced 450 to 600 V-J features to about 12, which were used in a naive Bayes classifier (R e1071). TCRdb's own reprocessing of the public reads used fastp at Q25 and MiXCR and kept productive beta chains. Each CDR3 protein appears once, grouped with its most common genes and DNA. In this record, the V and J calls reflect TCRdb's handling and not the investigators' own analysis. The sample has hundreds of thousands of distinct CDR3 sequences on record, roughly 13% of them singletons. The top ten clonotypes cover less than 10% of the sample.

Recombination linked TRBV7-8 to TRBJ1-3; 10 central bases correspond to TRBD1. The TCR was taken from a woman under 30 with Graves' hyperthyroidism. The sample comprised blood. The nucleotide sequence is given as TGTGCCAGCAGCACTGGGACAGGGGTTCGTATATATTTT. This gives the protein CASSTGTGVRIYF.